This TCR beta chain was found in a study of shared clonotypes between healthy human individuals (dated by TCRdb to about 2020). Notes on the research overall: A couple of women and three men aged 18 to 49 years were included in the cohort. To increase sequencing depth and limit assay-specific biases, different laboratories used diverse techniques to prepare libraries and sequence TCR repertoires. To estimate repertoire size and how much clonotype sharing occurs between individuals, the study deeply sequenced the blood TCR repertoires of roughly 5 healthy adults. Per donor, leukapheresis produced somewhere between about 0.8 and 9 billion PBMCs.

Comment on this clone: The specificity of this receptor is unknown. Per-base qualities were not stored, and no clone one base away is much larger.

Overall results and qualifications from the work: Pairwise subsampling led to the expectation that sequencing depth would affect the degree of clonotype sharing among donors. Because the study included only a small number of donors, the genetic and exposure-history diversity represented was limited. Only blood was sampled, and tissue TCR repertoires likely differ from those in blood.

Healthy HIV-negative adults with no recently reported acute infections or vaccinations were included as donors. Every donor was a Caucasian adult living in Nashville, Tennessee, USA. For unsorted samples, tens of millions of PBMCs were counted, and genomic DNA was extracted using the QIAamp DNA Blood Mini kit. Blood was obtained by leukapheresis, after which PBMCs were separated by Ficoll-Histopaque density gradient centrifugation and cryopreserved in liquid nitrogen vapor phase. TCR CDR3 regions were amplified from genomic DNA by multiplex PCR using the deep immunoSEQ assay. Extracted genomic DNA from each cell subset was spread evenly across all wells of several immunoSEQ 96-well plates, with each plate serving as a replicate. For unsorted PBMC, approximately 310 ng genomic DNA, equal to roughly 33,000 T cell genomes, was loaded into each replicate PCR. Ten immunoSEQ deep assay plates were used to sequence unsorted PBMC genomic DNA. Purified libraries were measured with a Qubit 3.0 fluorometer, size-checked on a Bioanalyzer 2100, and measured again with the KAPA Library Quantification kit. Each immunoSEQ 96-well plate was sequenced on its own single-read 150-cycle Illumina NextSeq 550 flow cell. In the paper's pipeline: The immunoSEQ output contained only junctional sequences without quality scores, so filtering could not match that applied to full-length reads. Sequences were annotated with PyIR, a Python wrapper for IgBLAST v1.9, and V/J genes and CDR3 were assigned using IMGT germline references. Reads were removed for weak V/J assignments (E-value above 1e-6), missing CDR3, stop codons, out-of-frame junctions, or ambiguous translated residues. V3J clonotypes were defined as sequences sharing the same inferred V gene, J gene, and CDR3 amino acid sequence. Percentage overlap between repertoires was computed as shared unique clonotypes divided by the size of the smaller repertoire. Three approaches were used to assess repertoire richness: RTK rarefaction, the Chao1 estimator, and Recon v2.1 estimates of unobserved clonotypes. The source is immuneACCESS, and TCRdb retained only in-frame sequences with V and J called. Part of the clones is not carried over; for the studies checked, unresolved V genes explain less than half of this, and the remainder is unexplained. That table gives V, J and clone size, and the DNA gave D and trimming. The sample profile shows 490,000 or so clones; 70% to 85% of them were found once. Jointly, the top ten make up approximately 12% of the sample.

The CDR3 spans 16 residues, from the cysteine through the phenylalanine. CDR3 DNA is the only sequence kept; it has 48 bases, read in frame from the first base. The germline V gene yields MDHEN for CDR1 and SYDVKM for CDR2. Trimming accounts for 7 bases at V and 2 bases at J, while the number of junction bases matched to no gene is 11. Sequenced: PBMCs. This clonotype was sampled from a woman in her 40s in good health. Some clones in this sample may be carry-over from other donors' samples. Recombination joined TRBV28 with TRBJ2-5, with 9 central nucleotides matching TRBD1. For the CDR3, the sequence is CASTGPHRGQQETQYF. The nucleotides read TGTGCCAGCACCGGACCCCACAGGGGGCAACAAGAGACCCAGTACTTC. This CDR3, with the reference TRBV28 and TRBJ2-5 proteins standing in past its ends, gives the full variable domain DVKVTQSSRYLVKRTGEKVFLECVQDMDHENMFWYRQDPGLGLRLIYFSYDVKMKEKGDIPEGYSVSREKKERFSLILESASTNQTSMYLCASTGPHRGQQETQYFGPGTRLLVL.